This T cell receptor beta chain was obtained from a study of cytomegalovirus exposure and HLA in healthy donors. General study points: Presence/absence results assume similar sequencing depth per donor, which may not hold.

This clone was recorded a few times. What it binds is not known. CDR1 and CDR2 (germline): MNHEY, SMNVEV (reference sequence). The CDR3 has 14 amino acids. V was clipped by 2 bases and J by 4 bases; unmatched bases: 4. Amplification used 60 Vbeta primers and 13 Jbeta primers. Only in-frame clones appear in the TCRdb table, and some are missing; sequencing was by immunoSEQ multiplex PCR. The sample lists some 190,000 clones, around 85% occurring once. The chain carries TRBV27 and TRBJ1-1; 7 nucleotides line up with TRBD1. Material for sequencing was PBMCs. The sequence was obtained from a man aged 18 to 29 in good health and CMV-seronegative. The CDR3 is CASSLRGTVTEAFF. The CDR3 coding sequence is TGTGCCAGCAGTTTAAGGGGGACAGTCACTGAAGCTTTCTTT.